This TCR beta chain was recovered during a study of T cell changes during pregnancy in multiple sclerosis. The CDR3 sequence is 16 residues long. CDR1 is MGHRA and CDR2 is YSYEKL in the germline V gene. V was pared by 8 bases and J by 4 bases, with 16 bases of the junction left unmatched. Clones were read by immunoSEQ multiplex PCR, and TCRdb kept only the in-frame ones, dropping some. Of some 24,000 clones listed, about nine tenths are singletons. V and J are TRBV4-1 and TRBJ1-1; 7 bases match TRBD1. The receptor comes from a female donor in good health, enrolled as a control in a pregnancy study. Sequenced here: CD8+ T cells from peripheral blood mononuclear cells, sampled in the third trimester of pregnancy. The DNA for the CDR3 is TGCGCCAGCCGACGACAGGGTGGGCCCCGGCCCACTGAAGCTTTCTTT. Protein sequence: CASRRQGGPRPTEAFF.